The 32 T cell receptor beta chains listed next were all sequenced from one sample in a study. Via MiXCR, TCRdb re-called the 5' RACE reads, giving one row per CDR3 protein. The data show 35,000 to 50,000 distinct CDR3 sequences, 30% seen once. Sequenced input: tumor-infiltrating memory CD4+ T cells sorted from the breast tumor. The subset is: memory CD4+ T cells, CD4+CD45RO+CD25-. The receptors stem from a female donor with breast cancer.

This chain uses TRBV15 with TRBJ2-7, with TRBD2 matching over 10 bases. This CDR3 is built from 16 residues. V lost 5 bases to trimming and J lost 0 bases; unmatched junction nucleotides: 7. Germline CDR1 and CDR2: LNHNV and YYDKDF (reference sequence). This CDR3 reads CATSGDSSGSSYEQYF. CDR3 DNA sequence: TGTGCCACCAGCGGTGACTCTAGCGGGAGCTCCTACGAGCAGTACTTC.

The genes are TRBV27 and TRBJ2-5, with D unclear. The CDR3 has 14 amino acids. Trimming stripped 1 base from V and 5 bases from J, with 11 bases between. CDR1 and CDR2 from the germline V gene are MNHEY and SMNVEV (reference sequence). Here the CDR3 reads CASSLLDGRETQYF. For the CDR3, the DNA is TGTGCCAGCAGTTTATTAGACGGGCGGGAGACCCAGTACTTC.

The chain is built from TRBV29-1 and TRBJ2-7; D is undetermined. Looked up from germline, CDR1 is SQVTM and CDR2 is ANQGSEA. The CDR3 is 11 amino acids. Trimming stripped 4 bases from V and 0 bases from J, with 4 bases between. For the CDR3, the DNA is TGCAGCGTTGCACTCTCCTACGAGCAGTACTTC. It translates to CSVALSYEQYF.

About this clonotype itself: A much more abundant neighbour one base away suggests this may be a read error. CDR3 sequence reads: CDSSYSSGTSLAYEQYF. For the CDR3, the DNA is TGTGACAGCAGTTACTCGAGTGGGACTAGCCTCGCCTACGAGCAGTACTTC. V gene TRBV6-2 or TRBV6-3 combines with J gene TRBJ2-7; 9 nucleotides align to TRBD2. CDR3 length equals 17 residues. The germline V gene has CDR1 MNHEY and CDR2 SVGEGT.

The chain links TRBV5-1 to TRBJ2-7, with 7 bases fitting TRBD1. The germline CDR1 and CDR2 sequences are SGHRS and YFSETQ. There are 14 residues in the CDR3. The V segment lost 0 bases and the J segment 6 bases; nucleotides outside the gene matches: 6. CDR3 nucleotides: TGCGCCAGCAGCTTGGCGGGACAGTCATCCGAGCAGTACTTC. Protein: CASSLAGQSSEQYF.

The J gene is TRBJ1-5, the V gene TRBV6-1, with a possible D match to TRBD1 (6 bases). Germline loops: CDR1 MNHNS, CDR2 SASEGT. Trimming took 0 bases from V and 0 from J, leaving 6 bases between them. The CDR3 has 15 amino acids. CDR3 sequence reads: CASSEAGHSNQPQHF. CDR3 sequence (DNA): TGTGCCAGCAGTGAAGCGGGACATAGCAATCAGCCCCAGCATTTT.

This chain uses TRBV9 with TRBJ2-2, with D possibly matching TRBD2 (6 bases). Per the germline V gene, CDR1 is SGDLS and CDR2 is YYNGEE. V was pared by 6 bases and J by 4 bases, with 13 bases between. The CDR3 loop spans 14 amino acids. The CDR3 reads CASTGGDGTGELFF. The CDR3 DNA follows: TGTGCCAGCACTGGAGGGGATGGCACCGGGGAGCTGTTTTTT. Full variable domain (rest looked up from reference TRBV9 and TRBJ2-2): DSGVTQTPKHLITATGQRVTLRCSPRSGDLSVYWYQQSLDQGLQFLIQYYNGEERAKGNILERFSAQQFPDLHSELNLSSLELGDSALYFCASTGGDGTGELFFGEGSRLTVL.

This clonotype was counted only a few times. J is TRBJ2-1 and V is TRBV5-1; 9 bases align to TRBD1. Trimming removed 0 bases from V and 1 base from J; junction bases left unmatched: 8. The germline V gene has CDR1 SGHRS and CDR2 YFSETQ. The CDR3 loop spans 18 amino acids. DNA of the CDR3: TGCGCCAGCAGCTTGGTCCCACCGGGACAGGGTTCCTACAATGAGCAGTTCTTC. Protein: CASSLVPPGQGSYNEQFF.

This rearrangement joins TRBV6-1 to TRBJ2-7; D uncertain. The CDR3 is 14 residues long. CDR1 is MNHNS, CDR2 SASEGT, per germline. V lost 0 bases to trimming and J lost 1 base, with 7 bases between them. The CDR3 reads CASSEAWQSYEQYF. CDR3 coding DNA: TGTGCCAGCAGTGAAGCGTGGCAGTCCTACGAGCAGTACTTC.

In the case of this clonotype: This clone may be a read error of a much larger clone one base away. J is TRBJ2-7 and V is TRBV6-5; D not certain. V was pared by 0 bases and J by 3 bases, with 6 bases between. This CDR3 contains 13 residues. Germline CDR1 reads MNHEY; CDR2 reads SVGAGI. The CDR3 here is CASSYSVYYEQYF. The CDR3 DNA reads TGTGCCAGCAGTTACTCTGTGTACTACGAGCAGTACTTC.

To note about this clonotype: A much more abundant neighbour one base away suggests this may be a read error. The CDR3 here is CAISTTDSPSSYNEQFF. DNA of the CDR3: TGTGCCATCAGTACAACCGACAGCCCGAGCTCCTACAATGAGCAGTTCTTC. V and J are TRBV10-3 and TRBJ2-1; D is possibly TRBD1 (5 bases). The V and J ends lost 5 bases and 0 bases respectively, with 17 bases between them. The CDR3 is 17 residues long. Looked up from germline, CDR1 is ENHRY and CDR2 is SYGVKD.

This clonotype was counted between two and nine times. The rearrangement joins TRBV6-5 to TRBJ2-2, with a tentative D call TRBD2 (6 bases). Trimming left V 5 bases short and J 4 bases short, with 11 bases between. Germline V gene data show CDR1 as MNHEY and CDR2 as SVGAGI. This CDR3 comprises 14 residues. The CDR3 reads CASSGPGSTGELFF. CDR3 sequence (DNA): TGTGCCAGCAGTGGACCCGGGAGCACCGGGGAGCTGTTTTTT.

The V call is TRBV6-5, the J call TRBJ2-2; D not resolved. Trimming shortened V by 5 bases and J by 3 bases, and 1 base separated the two germline ends. CDR3 length: 11 amino acids. Germline assignment: CDR1 MNHEY and CDR2 SVGAGI. As DNA, the CDR3 is TGTGCCAGCAGTCACACCGGGGAGCTGTTTTTT. Protein product: CASSHTGELFF.

V is TRBV29-1 and J is TRBJ2-1, with no clear D. The ends were cut back, 3 bases at V and 8 bases at J, with 14 bases in the middle. The V gene's germline CDR1 is SQVTM and CDR2 ANQGSEA. The CDR3 runs 13 residues. CDR3 amino acids: CSVERSRQDEQFF. The CDR3 bases are TGCAGCGTTGAGAGGTCCCGGCAGGATGAGCAGTTCTTC.

This clonotype has a handful of counts. The chain has TRBV28 and TRBJ2-3, with TRBD2 matching 9 bases. V lost 5 bases, J lost 3 bases, and 6 bases stayed unmatched. Per germline, CDR1 MDHEN and CDR2 SYDVKM. The CDR3 contains 15 residues. CDR3 DNA: TGTGCCAGCAGTGACCTGACTAGCGGAACAGATACGCAGTATTTT. The encoded protein is CASSDLTSGTDTQYF.

V usage is TRBV7-9 and J usage is TRBJ2-5; 12 bases are shared with TRBD1. In germline, CDR1 is SEHNR, CDR2 FQNEAQ (reference sequence). Losses at the gene ends were 4 bases for V and 5 bases for J; bases not matched to a gene: 8. The CDR3 consists of 16 residues. The CDR3 region is CASSSPGTGGAETQYF. The CDR3 DNA sequence: TGTGCCAGCAGCTCACCCGGGACAGGGGGCGCGGAGACCCAGTACTTC.

As for this clonotype: Given a much more abundant clone one base away, this may be a read error. The V gene is TRBV4-1, the J gene TRBJ2-3; perhaps TRBD1 as D (5 bases). This CDR3 is 12 amino acids long. Germline loops: CDR1 MGHRA, CDR2 YSYEKL. For the CDR3, the DNA is TGCGCCAGCAGCCAACGCACAGGTACGCAGTATTTT. Translation: CASSQRTGTQYF.

This clonotype was seen only a few times. The V and J genes are TRBV9 and TRBJ2-2; TRBD2 agrees at 8 bases. The CDR3 totals 16 residues. Losses at the gene ends were 2 bases for V and 1 base for J; bases not matched to a gene: 4. Germline V gene sequence: CDR1 SGDLS, CDR2 YYNGEE. The CDR3 reads CASSVEAGVNTGELFF. As DNA, the CDR3 is TGTGCCAGCAGCGTTGAAGCGGGGGTGAACACCGGGGAGCTGTTTTTT.

The chain links TRBV2 to TRBJ1-4; TRBD1 is a possible D gene (5 bases). In germline, CDR1 is SNHLY, CDR2 FYNNEI. V was clipped by 6 bases and J by 4 bases, with 15 bases between them. This CDR3 is built from 15 residues. The CDR3 here is CASSLEPGGNEKLFF. CDR3 nucleotide sequence: TGTGCCAGCAGCCTCGAACCGGGGGGTAATGAAAAACTGTTTTTT.

The CDR3 region has the DNA TGTGCCAGCAGTTACCGGACTAGCACCGGGGAGCTGTTTTTT. It translates to CASSYRTSTGELFF. The chain uses TRBV12-3 or TRBV12-4 and TRBJ2-2; 7 bases agree with TRBD2. The length of the CDR3 is 14 residues. The V gene end was trimmed by 4 bases and the J gene end by 4 bases; junction bases not matched to a gene: 3.

This rearrangement joins TRBV18 to TRBJ2-7; 7 nucleotides match TRBD1. The junction had 7 bases not matched to a gene; V was cut back by 5 bases and J by 6 bases. The CDR3 length is 13 residues. Germline CDR1 reads KGHSH; CDR2 reads LQKENI. The CDR3 here is CASSTNRGLEQYF. Here the CDR3 DNA reads TGTGCCAGCTCAACGAACAGGGGTCTCGAGCAGTACTTC. The full variable domain, in which reference TRBV18 and TRBJ2-7 provide the parts outside the CDR3, is NAGVMQNPRHLVRRRGQEARLRCSPMKGHSHVYWYRQLPEEGLKFMVYLQKENIIDESGMPKERFSAEFPKEGPSILRIQQVVRGDSAAYFCASSTNRGLEQYFGPGTRLTVT.

This clonotype occurred many times. The chain has TRBV5-1 and TRBJ2-5, with 7 bases fitting TRBD1. This CDR3 comprises 13 residues. Germline V gene lookup returns CDR1 SGHRS and CDR2 YFSETQ. With 5 bases clipped from V and 4 bases from J, the junction kept 5 bases outside the gene matches. The chain's CDR3 is CASSLDRVETQYF. CDR3 in DNA: TGCGCCAGCAGTCTTGACAGGGTAGAGACCCAGTACTTC.

Judged by abundance, this clonotype is medium-sized (0.01 to 0.1%). DNA for the CDR3: TGTGCCAGCAGCTTAAGTCTAGCCTACAATGAGCAGTTCTTC. Translation: CASSLSLAYNEQFF. V is TRBV7-2 and J is TRBJ2-1; D remains unclear. Trimming left V 2 bases short and J 2 bases short, with 7 bases between. The CDR3 has 14 amino acids. The germline V gene encodes CDR1 SGHTA and CDR2 FQGNSA.

This clonotype was detected only a few times. This chain links TRBV3-1 with TRBJ2-3; D is possibly TRBD1 (6 bases). Trimming took off 6 bases at V and 4 bases at J, with 11 bases between the two ends. From germline, CDR1 is LGHDT and CDR2 YNNKEL (reference sequence). The CDR3 is made up of 13 amino acids. The CDR3 region has the DNA TGTGCCAGCAGGCGGAAGGGGGCAGATACGCAGTATTTT. It codes for CASRRKGADTQYF.

This clonotype appeared a few times. This chain uses TRBV5-1 with TRBJ2-7; no definite D call. In germline, CDR1 is SGHRS, CDR2 YFSETQ. The germline V and J ends were trimmed by 0 bases and 3 bases, with 10 bases remaining between them. The CDR3 spans 14 residues. The CDR3 loop reads CASSLVGGDYEQYF. In DNA form, the CDR3 reads TGCGCCAGCAGCTTGGTTGGCGGAGACTACGAGCAGTACTTC.

This clonotype was observed a handful of times. The V call is TRBV6-6, the J call TRBJ2-7; a weak D match, TRBD1 (5 bases). V shed 2 bases and J shed 3 bases, with 11 bases lying between them. Germline CDR1 MNHNY, CDR2 SVGAGI (reference sequence). The CDR3 consists of 14 residues. Here the CDR3 DNA reads TGTGCCAGCAGTTACCCGACAGTTAACTACGAGCAGTACTTC. Translating it yields CASSYPTVNYEQYF.

The table lists this clonotype with a count of one. The CDR3, as DNA: TGCGCCAGCAGCTCGGTCTTGGGGGGCACTGAAGCTTTCTTT. Protein: CASSSVLGGTEAFF. The chain employs TRBV5-1 and TRBJ1-1; perhaps TRBD1 as D (5 bases). CDR1 is SGHRS, CDR2 YFSETQ, per germline. V gave up 3 bases and J gave up 4 bases, with 13 bases separating them. CDR3 length: 14 amino acids.

This rearrangement joins TRBV5-1 to TRBJ2-4; tentatively, D is TRBD1 or TRBD2 (6 bases each). The V gene's germline CDR1 is SGHRS and CDR2 YFSETQ. CDR3 length: 16 residues. The V end was cut by 7 bases, the J end by 0 bases, with 17 bases between. CDR3 sequence reads: CASLRGVLLAKNIQYF. Here the CDR3 DNA reads TGCGCCAGCTTGAGGGGGGTATTACTAGCCAAAAACATTCAGTACTTC.

This clonotype came up a few times. The rearrangement links TRBV7-9 to TRBJ2-5, with 7 bases that match TRBD1. CDR3 length: 16 amino acids. V shed 7 bases, J shed 2 bases, and the junction held 13 bases outside the gene matches. The V gene's germline CDR1 is SEHNR and CDR2 FQNEAQ (reference sequence). For the CDR3, the DNA is TGTGCCAGCACCTTCGGGACGGACAGGAAACAAGAGACCCAGTACTTC. Protein product: CASTFGTDRKQETQYF. Full variable domain (rest looked up from reference TRBV7-9 and TRBJ2-5): DTGVSQNPRHKITKRGQNVTFRCDPISEHNRLYWYRQTLGQGPEFLTYFQNEAQLEKSRLLSDRFSAERPKGSFSTLEIQRTEQGDSAMYLCASTFGTDRKQETQYFGPGTRLLVL.

This clonotype showed up just a few times. The gene calls are TRBV5-1 and TRBJ2-7, with TRBD1 matching 7 bases. Trimming removed 4 bases from V and 5 bases from J; junction bases left unmatched: 12. Germline assignment: CDR1 SGHRS and CDR2 YFSETQ. This CDR3 has 15 amino acids. CDR3 nucleotides: TGCGCCAGCAGCACTTATAGGACAGGCAACGACGAGCAGTACTTC. This sequence encodes CASSTYRTGNDEQYF.

The chain recombines TRBV12-3 or TRBV12-4 with TRBJ1-1; D may be TRBD1 (6 bases). CDR3 length: 16 residues. V shed 4 bases and J shed 4 bases, with 19 bases lying between them. CDR3 bases: TGTGCCAGCAGTTCCCCCAGGGGAGGGTTGGGCACTGAAGCTTTCTTT. Amino acid sequence: CASSSPRGGLGTEAFF.

Many counts were recorded for this clonotype. The rearrangement uses TRBV4-2 and TRBJ2-1, with TRBD2 matching over 8 bases. CDR1 and CDR2 (germline): LGHNA, YNFKEQ. This CDR3 is 16 amino acids long. The junction had 6 bases not matched to a gene; V was cut back by 4 bases and J by 1 base. CDR3 nucleotides: TGTGCCAGCAGCCCTTTAGCGGGGAGGTCCTACAATGAGCAGTTCTTC. Translated, it gives CASSPLAGRSYNEQFF.